The 14 T cell receptor beta chains below all came from one sample that was sequenced in a study of pediatric ulcerative colitis (dated by TCRdb to the late 2010s). Libraries were made using the immunoSEQ multiplex PCR assay. The immuneACCESS repertoire file appears here via TCRdb, limited to in-frame rearrangements. These files lack a portion of the clones; in checked studies, under half of the deficit traces to unresolved V genes, and the cause of the others is not known. In all, the sample holds around 14,000 clones, and 85% to 90% of those were seen once. Over 0.9% of the sample rests with the top ten. The specimen sequenced was blood. These receptors came from a boy aged 5-17 years with moderate ulcerative colitis.

The V and J genes are TRBV5-4 and TRBJ2-5; 7 bases map to TRBD2. V shed 6 bases, J shed 5 bases, and the junction held 13 bases outside the gene matches. CDR3 length: 15 amino acids. In germline, CDR1 is SGHNT, CDR2 YYREEE (reference sequence). For the CDR3, the DNA is TGTGCCAGCACCTATGGTGGGGAGGGATCGGAGACCCAGTACTTC. Translated: CASTYGGEGSETQYF.

The V and J genes are TRBV19 and TRBJ2-7; 9 bases match TRBD2. CDR1 is LNHDA, CDR2 SQIVND, per germline (reference sequence). After removal of 5 bases from V and 4 bases from J, the junction contained 6 bases not matched to a gene. The CDR3 totals 14 residues. The CDR3 region is CASSSGTSWYEQYF. Written as DNA, the CDR3 is TGTGCCAGTAGTTCCGGGACTAGCTGGTACGAGCAGTACTTC.

The V gene is TRBV7-2, the J gene TRBJ2-6; unclear D gene. Between the trimmed V and J ends, which lost 5 bases and 0 bases, there was a span of 11 bases. CDR1 and CDR2 (germline): SGHTA, FQGNSA. CDR3 length: 16 amino acids. The CDR3 loop reads CASSHSVVSGANVLTF. CDR3 sequence (DNA): TGTGCCAGCAGCCATTCAGTGGTCTCTGGGGCCAACGTCCTGACTTTC.

CDR3 DNA sequence: TGTGCCAGCAGCTTAGCCGGGGTTGCCTACAATGAGCAGTTCTTC. Its translation: CASSLAGVAYNEQFF. The rearrangement joins TRBV7-6 to TRBJ2-1, with D possibly matching TRBD2 (5 bases). CDR3 size: 15 residues. V lost 0 bases, J lost 2 bases, and 8 bases lay in between. Germline V gene lookup returns CDR1 SGHVS and CDR2 FNYEAQ.

The chain recombines TRBV5-1 with TRBJ2-2; 7 nucleotides match TRBD1. Unmatched junction bases numbered 7, after V lost 3 bases and J lost 5 bases. This CDR3 is built from 15 residues. Germline CDR1 is SGHRS and CDR2 is YFSETQ. CDR3 in DNA: TGCGCCAGCAGCTCGCGACAGGGAGAAACCGGGGAGCTGTTTTTT. It is translated as CASSSRQGETGELFF.

J is TRBJ2-5 and V is TRBV7-8; 7 bases line up with TRBD2. Per the germline V gene, CDR1 is SGHVS and CDR2 is FQNEAQ. Trimming cost V 1 base and J 5 bases; bases outside gene matches: 10. The CDR3 is made up of 16 amino acids. CDR3 nucleotide sequence: TGTGCCAGCAGCTTAGGGACTGGGGGGGTGTGGGAGACCCAGTACTTC. This codes for CASSLGTGGVWETQYF. Full variable domain (rest looked up from reference TRBV7-8 and TRBJ2-5): GAGVSQSPRYKVAKRGQDVALRCDPISGHVSLFWYQQALGQGPEFLTYFQNEAQLDKSGLPSDRFFAERPEGSVSTLKIQRTQQEDSAVYLCASSLGTGGVWETQYFGPGTRLLVL.

The rearrangement uses TRBV28 and TRBJ2-7; D is ambiguous. CDR1 MDHEN and CDR2 SYDVKM come from the germline V gene. This CDR3 has 13 amino acids. V lost 3 bases, J lost 4 bases, and 10 bases lay in between. In DNA, the CDR3 is TGTGCCAGCAGTTTCCTTGGCAGGTACGAGCAGTACTTC. It translates to CASSFLGRYEQYF. Variable domain in full (rest from reference TRBV28 and TRBJ2-7): DVKVTQSSRYLVKRTGEKVFLECVQDMDHENMFWYRQDPGLGLRLIYFSYDVKMKEKGDIPEGYSVSREKKERFSLILESASTNQTSMYLCASSFLGRYEQYFGPGTRLTVT.

This CDR3 reads CASSETGGSYNEQFF. CDR3 in DNA: TGCGCCAGCAGTGAAACGGGGGGCTCCTACAATGAGCAGTTCTTC. The chain recombines TRBV10-2 with TRBJ2-1; TRBD2 matches at 7 bases. The CDR3 loop spans 15 amino acids. J was trimmed by 0 bases and V by 3 bases; bases with no gene match: 2. Germline values: CDR1 WSHSY, CDR2 SAAADI.

The chain joins TRBV18 to TRBJ1-2, with unresolved D. V lost 0 bases to trimming and J lost 3 bases, with 8 bases between them. The V gene's germline CDR1 is KGHSH and CDR2 LQKENI. The CDR3 contains 14 residues. CDR3 residues: CASSPPVFDYGYTF. The CDR3 DNA follows: TGTGCCAGCTCACCACCGGTTTTCGACTATGGCTACACCTTC.

The chain joins TRBV28 to TRBJ1-3; D is perhaps TRBD1 (6 bases). Germline CDR1 reads MDHEN; CDR2 reads SYDVKM. The CDR3 is made up of 14 amino acids. Trimming stripped 2 bases from V and 1 base from J, with 6 bases between. CDR3 coding DNA: TGTGCCAGCAGTTTACAGGGGTCTGGAAACACCATATATTTT. It encodes CASSLQGSGNTIYF.

This chain links TRBV28 with TRBJ1-1, with D hard to call. Germline V gene lookup returns CDR1 MDHEN and CDR2 SYDVKM. V was pared by 3 bases and J by 5 bases, with 16 bases between. This CDR3 comprises 15 residues. In DNA, the CDR3 is TGTGCCAGCAGTTTTCCCCAAGGGTGGGGTACTGAAGCTTTCTTT. Its protein product is CASSFPQGWGTEAFF.

V gene TRBV28 combines with J gene TRBJ2-1; 9 positions agree with TRBD2. CDR1 is MDHEN and CDR2 is SYDVKM in the germline V gene. CDR3 length: 17 residues. Trimming removed 1 base from V and 10 bases from J; junction bases left unmatched: 14. The CDR3 coding sequence is TGTGCCAGCAGTTTATCCCCACTAGCGGGCCCCTTCAGGGAGCAGTTCTTC. This gives the protein CASSLSPLAGPFREQFF.

This clone showed up just once. The rearrangement links TRBV10-3 to TRBJ2-3; D remains ambiguous. Germline V gene data show CDR1 as ENHRY and CDR2 as SYGVKD. Trimming stripped 6 bases from V and 6 bases from J, with 10 bases between. There are 12 residues in the CDR3. The CDR3 DNA reads as TGTGCCATCAGGGAAGGTGGGGATACGCAGTATTTT. This encodes CAIREGGDTQYF.

This chain joins TRBV4-3 and TRBJ2-2; D gene ambiguous. V dropped 0 bases and J dropped 1 base, with 9 bases sitting between them. CDR1 LGHNA and CDR2 YSLEER come from the germline V gene. The CDR3 is 16 residues long. The CDR3 loop reads CASSQDENWNTGELFF. The CDR3 DNA reads TGCGCCAGCAGCCAAGATGAGAACTGGAACACCGGGGAGCTGTTTTTT.